The 14 T cell receptor beta chains reported below all come from one sample, sequenced in a study of blood T cell repertoires in COVID-19 (dated by TCRdb to 2018 to 2021). Library construction relied on the immunoSEQ multiplex PCR assay. TCRdb provides this immuneACCESS table in a form limited to in-frame rearrangements. Some clones are lacking; in checked studies, under half of them reflect an unresolved V gene, and why the rest are absent is not known. This sample comprises around 130,000 clones, around 84% of them detected only once. 8.9% of the sample is held by the ten biggest clonotypes. The material sequenced was peripheral blood. All receptors come from a man younger than 40 with COVID-19, enrolled during active disease.

The rearrangement joins TRBV20-1 to TRBJ2-7; 8 bases line up with TRBD1. From germline, CDR1 is DFQATT and CDR2 SNEGSKA (reference sequence). The CDR3 loop spans 11 amino acids. V lost 6 bases and J lost 6; bases outside the gene matches: 4. CDR3 nucleotide sequence: TGCAGTGCGGAACAGGGGGGCGAGCAGTACTTC. Protein sequence: CSAEQGGEQYF.

This clone is a singleton in its sample. This chain connects TRBV5-1 to TRBJ1-3; D not resolved. The V and J ends lost 2 bases and 0 bases respectively, with 9 bases between them. The CDR3 is 15 residues long. CDR1 is SGHRS and CDR2 is YFSETQ in the germline V gene. The CDR3 nucleotides are TGCGCCAGCAGCTTCTCGCAGGACTCTGGAAACACCATATATTTT. Translating gives CASSFSQDSGNTIYF.

The rearrangement links TRBV30 to TRBJ2-3; possible D gene TRBD2, 5 bases. Between the trimmed V and J ends, which lost 8 bases and 2 bases, there was a span of 14 bases. This CDR3 has 13 residues. Per the germline V gene, CDR1 is GTSNPN and CDR2 is SVGIG (reference sequence). Written as DNA, the CDR3 is TGTGCCAGCCAGCGGATGGCCACAGATACGCAGTATTTT. It codes for CASQRMATDTQYF.

The V and J genes are TRBV28 and TRBJ1-6; 8 bases line up with TRBD1. The V gene's germline CDR1 is MDHEN and CDR2 SYDVKM. V gave up 6 bases and J gave up 1 base; unmatched junction bases: 17. CDR3 length: 20 amino acids. For the CDR3, the DNA is TGTGCCAGCAGAACCCTAACAGGGGGTAGGCGGGTGTCCTATAATTCACCCCTCCACTTT. It codes for CASRTLTGGRRVSYNSPLHF.

The chain couples TRBV28 to TRBJ1-3, with 7 bases aligning to TRBD1. The germline V gene encodes CDR1 MDHEN and CDR2 SYDVKM. The CDR3 sequence is 16 residues long. The junction had 4 bases not matched to a gene; V was cut back by 2 bases and J by 0 bases. The CDR3 spells CASSLPTGVSGNTIYF. The CDR3 DNA reads TGTGCCAGCAGTTTACCTACAGGGGTCTCTGGAAACACCATATATTTT.

This clone was recorded only once. The rearrangement joins TRBV11-2 to TRBJ2-7; D is perhaps TRBD1 (5 bases). V was cut by 7 bases and J by 3 bases, with 10 bases left in between. CDR1 and CDR2 from the germline V gene are SGHAT and FQNNGV. CDR3 size: 12 residues. This CDR3 is CASTNRFYEQYF. CDR3 in DNA: TGTGCCAGCACAAACAGGTTCTACGAGCAGTACTTC.

This chain uses TRBV7-2 with TRBJ2-1; D is ambiguous. CDR3 length: 14 amino acids. CDR1 and CDR2 from the germline V gene are SGHTA and FQGNSA. Trimming took 5 bases from V and 9 from J, leaving 17 bases between them. The CDR3 region has the DNA TGTGCCAGCAGCCCCCTCGGGTCGGGTGCTGAGCAGTTCTTC. Amino acid sequence: CASSPLGSGAEQFF.

This chain uses TRBV27 with TRBJ2-7, with a weak D call TRBD2 (5 bases). Per the germline V gene, CDR1 is MNHEY and CDR2 is SMNVEV (reference sequence). The ends were cut back, 4 bases at V and 5 bases at J, with 18 bases in the middle. This CDR3 comprises 15 residues. In nucleotides, the CDR3 is TGTGCCAGCAGTTCCGCCGGCGCCGAGAGGGACGAGCAGTACTTC. Amino acid sequence: CASSSAGAERDEQYF.

This clone was counted between two and nine times. The rearrangement joins TRBV18 to TRBJ2-2; D is possibly TRBD2 (6 bases). CDR1 is KGHSH, CDR2 LQKENI, per germline. This CDR3 comprises 14 residues. V dropped 0 bases and J dropped 4 bases, with 6 bases sitting between them. The chain's CDR3 is CASSPPTSTGELFF. The CDR3 bases are TGTGCCAGCTCACCACCGACTAGCACCGGGGAGCTGTTTTTT. Using reference TRBV18 and TRBJ2-2 for the parts outside the CDR3, the full variable domain is NAGVMQNPRHLVRRRGQEARLRCSPMKGHSHVYWYRQLPEEGLKFMVYLQKENIIDESGMPKERFSAEFPKEGPSILRIQQVVRGDSAAYFCASSPPTSTGELFFGEGSRLTVL.

The chain links TRBV3-1 (or the pseudogene TRBV3-2) to TRBJ1-2, with 8 bases that match TRBD1. Looked up from germline, CDR1 is LGHDT and CDR2 is YNNKEL (reference sequence). The trim removed 5 bases at V and 4 bases at J, leaving 9 bases unmatched. The CDR3 sequence is 15 residues long. CDR3 sequence: CASSNGQGGSYGYTF. The CDR3 DNA is TGTGCCAGCAGCAACGGACAGGGCGGATCCTATGGCTACACCTTC.

The chain uses TRBV6-4 and TRBJ2-3; 9 bases are shared with TRBD2. In germline, CDR1 is MRHNA, CDR2 SNTAGT. J lost 14 bases, V lost 6 bases, and 6 bases had no gene match. The CDR3 length is 11 residues. CDR3 protein: CASRRGTSLYF. CDR3 nucleotides: TGTGCCAGCAGGAGGGGGACTAGCTTGTATTTT.

The V call is TRBV3-1 (or the pseudogene TRBV3-2), the J call TRBJ2-5; 8 bases agree with TRBD1. In germline, CDR1 is LGHDT, CDR2 YNNKEL (reference sequence). The CDR3 spans 13 residues. The ends lost 4 bases at V and 5 bases at J; junction bases unmatched: 3. The CDR3 sequence is CASSRGTGETQYF. In DNA, the CDR3 is TGTGCCAGCAGCCGTGGGACAGGCGAGACCCAGTACTTC.

The rearrangement links TRBV6-5 to TRBJ2-3; TRBD1 matches at 9 bases. The J segment lost 1 base and the V segment lost 4 bases, leaving 3 bases of the junction unmatched. The V gene's germline CDR1 is MNHEY and CDR2 SVGAGI. The CDR3 consists of 15 residues. The CDR3 DNA reads TGTGCCAGCAGTTCGTGGACAGGGGGCACAGATACGCAGTATTTT. Its translation is CASSSWTGGTDTQYF.

The chain combines TRBV6-5 with TRBJ1-4, with D unclear. V dropped 7 bases and J dropped 5 bases, with 8 bases sitting between them. CDR1 and CDR2 from the germline V gene are MNHEY and SVGAGI. The CDR3 covers 12 residues. This CDR3 is CASTQINEKLFF. The DNA for the CDR3 is TGTGCCAGCACCCAGATAAATGAAAAACTGTTTTTT.